This T cell receptor (beta chain) came from a study of shared clonotypes between healthy human individuals. Findings and caveats of the study: There were few donors, and this limited the genetic and exposure-history diversity represented.

The CDR3 contains 15 residues. The germline gives CDR1 MDHEN, CDR2 SYDVKM. Trimming removed 6 bases from V and 5 bases from J, with 20 bases in between. The assay was carried out at the deep level. Each subset's genomic DNA was split evenly across several immunoSEQ plates. Measured with immunoSEQ multiplex PCR; TCRdb has only the in-frame clones, and not every one. The sample yields 1,400,000 or so clones, 98% seen once. For this clone: Its matching antigen is unknown.

The origin of this receptor is a man aged 25 to 40 in good health. The sequencing sample was made of naive CD4+ T cells sorted from blood. Regarding subset: CD45RA+ positively selected. This sequence joins TRBV28 and TRBJ2-7; maybe TRBD2 (6 bases). CDR3 protein: CASRPLGGPGNEQYF. The CDR3 DNA sequence: TGTGCCAGCAGGCCTCTCGGGGGACCTGGAAACGAGCAGTACTTC.